Reported below is one T cell receptor (beta chain). Its cognate antigen is unknown. From the germline J gene comes the end of the CDR3, since the read stops 3 residues before it. The source of the sample is a study of Tregs in tolerant kidney transplant recipients. Germline V gives CDR1 SEHNR, CDR2 FQNEAQ (reference sequence). V lost 4 bases, J lost 1 base, and 8 bases lay in between. The CDR3 totals 14 residues. Data came from immunoSEQ multiplex PCR; TCRdb stores just in-frame clones and leaves some out. The sample has approximately 49,000 clones. Whole-study results and caveats: Tolerant patients' donor-specific Tregs expanded beyond overall Tregs, suggesting antigen-driven growth.

The gene calls are TRBV7-9 and TRBJ1-3; D is ambiguous. The sequences come from CD4+ T cells from blood, collected before the transplant. This receptor was identified in a human donor who received a combined kidney and bone marrow transplant. CDR3 in amino acids: CASSYQGSGNTIYF. The DNA read from the CDR3 is TGTGCCAGCAGCTACCAAGGGTCTGGAAACACC.